One and the same sample provided the 10 T cell receptor beta chains below, sequenced in a study of lymphopenia after photon versus proton radiotherapy. Assay used: immunoSEQ multiplex PCR; TCRdb lists only in-frame clones, some missing. The repertoire holds about 30,000 clones, with over 85% as singletons. Sequencing was performed on peripheral blood, taken from a patient treated with photon-based radiotherapy. Every receptor here comes from a woman aged 45-65 years with cholangiocarcinoma.

The chain links TRBV7-9 to TRBJ2-7; D is perhaps TRBD1 (5 bases). The CDR3 covers 14 residues. Germline CDR1 is SEHNR and CDR2 is FQNEAQ (reference sequence). V gave up 4 bases and J gave up 6 bases, with 16 bases separating them. The CDR3, as DNA: TGTGCCAGCAGCTCCTACGACAGTTTGAGCGAGCAGTACTTC. Its protein is CASSSYDSLSEQYF.

The chain employs TRBV10-1 and TRBJ2-1; D perhaps matches TRBD2 (7 bases). CDR3 size: 13 residues. V lost 2 bases, J lost 8 bases, and 10 bases lay in between. Germline CDR1 is WNHNN and CDR2 is SYGVQD (reference sequence). The CDR3 protein is CASSEGGAYEQFF. CDR3 bases: TGCGCCAGCAGTGAGGGGGGGGCCTATGAGCAGTTCTTC.

V and J are TRBV18 and TRBJ1-5; 7 bases fit TRBD1. Germline V gene lookup returns CDR1 KGHSH and CDR2 LQKENI. The CDR3 runs 15 residues. V shed 3 bases, J shed 3 bases, and the junction held 5 bases outside the gene matches. The CDR3 loop is CASSPTQGNNQPQHF. Here the CDR3 DNA reads TGTGCCAGCTCACCGACACAGGGGAACAATCAGCCCCAGCATTTT. The whole variable domain, remainder taken from reference TRBV18 and TRBJ1-5, is NAGVMQNPRHLVRRRGQEARLRCSPMKGHSHVYWYRQLPEEGLKFMVYLQKENIIDESGMPKERFSAEFPKEGPSILRIQQVVRGDSAAYFCASSPTQGNNQPQHFGDGTRLSIL.

V usage is TRBV7-7 and J usage is TRBJ2-5, with D maybe TRBD2 (5 bases). The length of the CDR3 is 14 residues. V was pared by 1 base and J by 5 bases, with 11 bases between. Germline V gene data show CDR1 as SSHAT and CDR2 as FNYEAQ (reference sequence). The CDR3 sequence: CASSLGVGEETQYF. The CDR3 bases are TGTGCCAGCAGCTTAGGAGTGGGAGAGGAGACCCAGTACTTC.

The rearrangement joins TRBV5-4 to TRBJ2-3, with 13 bases aligning to TRBD2. V trimming: 2 bases; J trimming: 2 bases; junction bases outside the gene matches: 8. The germline gives CDR1 SGHNT, CDR2 YYREEE (reference sequence). The CDR3 extends over 18 amino acids. As DNA, the CDR3 is TGTGCCAGCAGCTTCGGACTAGCGGGGGCCCGCCTCACAGATACGCAGTATTTT. Amino acids: CASSFGLAGARLTDTQYF.

The gene calls are TRBV10-3 and TRBJ2-7; TRBD2 agrees at 11 bases. Trimming removed 0 bases from V and 2 bases from J; junction bases left unmatched: 9. CDR3 length: 18 residues. In germline, CDR1 is ENHRY, CDR2 SYGVKD. Here the CDR3 DNA reads TGTGCCATCAGTGAGTCTGGTAGCGGGGGGGAAAAACCCTACGAGCAGTACTTC. Its translation: CAISESGSGGEKPYEQYF.

CDR3 residues: CASSLTTGGTEAFF. The CDR3 DNA is TGTGCCAGCAGCTTAACTACGGGGGGCACTGAAGCTTTCTTT. The chain carries TRBV7-2 and TRBJ1-1; D may be TRBD1 (5 bases). From germline, CDR1 is SGHTA and CDR2 FQGNSA. V shed 2 bases and J shed 4 bases, with 11 bases lying between them. The CDR3 covers 14 residues.

The genes are TRBV25-1 and TRBJ2-6; D is undetermined. Trimming stripped 5 bases from V and 2 bases from J, with 4 bases between. The CDR3 spans 13 residues. Germline V gene sequence: CDR1 MGHDK, CDR2 SYGVNS. The chain's CDR3 is CASSLPGANVLTF. The CDR3 nucleotides read TGTGCCAGCAGTTTGCCTGGGGCCAACGTCCTGACTTTC. The full variable domain, rest sourced from reference TRBV25-1 and TRBJ2-6, is EADIYQTPRYLVIGTGKKITLECSQTMGHDKMYWYQQDPGMELHLIHYSYGVNSTEKGDLSSESTVSRIRTEHFPLTLESARPSHTSQYLCASSLPGANVLTFGAGSRLTVL.

The chain links TRBV7-8 to TRBJ1-3; 7 bases align to TRBD1. Germline CDR1 SGHVS, CDR2 FQNEAQ. This CDR3 is 18 amino acids long. Unmatched junction bases numbered 13, after V lost 5 bases and J lost 0 bases. CDR3 sequence: CASSPTRTGRNSGNTIYF. The CDR3 nucleotides read TGTGCCAGCAGCCCGACGAGGACAGGCAGGAACTCTGGAAACACCATATATTTT. Full variable domain (rest looked up from reference TRBV7-8 and TRBJ1-3): GAGVSQSPRYKVAKRGQDVALRCDPISGHVSLFWYQQALGQGPEFLTYFQNEAQLDKSGLPSDRFFAERPEGSVSTLKIQRTQQEDSAVYLCASSPTRTGRNSGNTIYFGEGSWLTVV.

J is TRBJ1-3 and V is TRBV18, with D perhaps matching TRBD1 (5 bases). Germline CDR1 KGHSH, CDR2 LQKENI. This CDR3 comprises 17 residues. V shed 5 bases and J shed 0 bases, with 17 bases lying between them. The CDR3 region is CASSSIIGGFSGNTIYF. DNA of the CDR3: TGTGCCAGCTCATCTATCATCGGGGGTTTCTCTGGAAACACCATATATTTT.